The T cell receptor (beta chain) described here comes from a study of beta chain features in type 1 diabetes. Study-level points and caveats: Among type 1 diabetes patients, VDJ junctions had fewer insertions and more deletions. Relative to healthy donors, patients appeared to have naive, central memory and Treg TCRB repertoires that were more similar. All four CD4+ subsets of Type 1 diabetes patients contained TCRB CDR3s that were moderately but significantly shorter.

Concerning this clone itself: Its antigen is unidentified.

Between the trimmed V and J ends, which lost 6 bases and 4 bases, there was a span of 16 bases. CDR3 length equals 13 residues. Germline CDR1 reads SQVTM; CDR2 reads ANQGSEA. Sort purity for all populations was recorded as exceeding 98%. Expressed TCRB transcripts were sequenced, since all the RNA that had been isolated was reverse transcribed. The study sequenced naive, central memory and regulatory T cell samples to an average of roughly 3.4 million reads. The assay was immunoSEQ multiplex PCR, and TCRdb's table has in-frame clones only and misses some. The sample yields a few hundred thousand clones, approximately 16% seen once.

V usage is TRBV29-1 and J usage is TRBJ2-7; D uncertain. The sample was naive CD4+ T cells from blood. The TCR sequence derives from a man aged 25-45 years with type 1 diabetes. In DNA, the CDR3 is TGCAGCGTCGCCCCCGTACAGCCTTACGAGCAGTACTTC. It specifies CSVAPVQPYEQYF.